This T cell receptor (beta chain) was identified during a study of OX40 agonist ivuxolimab in advanced cancers. V lost 0 bases, J lost 3 bases, and 12 bases lay in between. The CDR3 runs to 16 residues. CDR1 is LGHNA, CDR2 YNFKEQ, per germline. Patients with autoimmune history or systemic immunosuppression were excluded. Generated by immunoSEQ multiplex PCR, the TCRdb table keeps only in-frame clones and is missing some. This repertoire shows about 100,000 clones, roughly 80% found once; its top ten account for around 5.9%. This clone appeared once. This chain connects TRBV4-2 to TRBJ1-5, with a possible D match to TRBD1 (6 bases). The receptor's source is an adult with an advanced solid tumor such as melanoma, head and neck, liver or kidney cancer. This material consisted of CD4+ or CD8+ T cells sorted from blood, taken in a trial of the OX40 agonist ivuxolimab. Here the CDR3 DNA reads TGTGCCAGCAGCCAAGATCGAGGACAGCCCAATCAGCCCCAGCATTTT. This translates into CASSQDRGQPNQPQHF.